This is a list of T cell receptor beta chains from one sample in a study of T cells in Graves' hyperthyroidism and ophthalmopathy. Each CDR3 protein gets one entry after TCRdb re-called the multiplex PCR reads with MiXCR. The table includes around 340,000 distinct CDR3 sequences, approximately 18% detected once. The sample was blood. The receptors were gathered from a woman in her 30s with Graves' hyperthyroidism that later progressed to Graves' ophthalmopathy. The CDR3 runs from the conserved cysteine through the conserved F or W. The D gene is left open where the match is weak. Size is stated for part of the rows, as once, few or many counts, or as a class when the clone is expanded.

>TRBJ2-3|14|.|TRBV7-6|.
CASSLEGGRDTQYF
TGTGCCAGCAGCTTAGAGGGGGGTCGGGATACGCAGTATTTT
>TRBJ2-7|15|.|TRBV4-2|.
CASSQYLKSGYEQYF
TGTGCCAGCAGCCAATATCTGAAATCGGGCTACGAGCAGTACTTC
>TRBJ1-3|16|.|TRBV28|many
CASRQQGMGTGNTIYF
TGTGCCAGCAGACAACAGGGTATGGGGACTGGAAACACCATATATTTT
>TRBJ2-7|11|.|TRBV12-3/TRBV12-4|many
CASSQTQKQYF
TGTGCCAGCAGTCAGACCCAGAAGCAGTACTTC
>TRBJ2-5|16|TRBD2|TRBV5-1|.
CASSLSGDPPQETQYF
TGCGCCAGCAGCTTGAGCGGGGATCCCCCCCAAGAGACCCAGTACTTC
>TRBJ1-5|13|.|TRBV4-1|many
CASSQVGNQPQHF
TGCGCCAGCAGCCAAGTAGGTAATCAGCCCCAGCATTTT
>TRBJ2-5|16|.|TRBV24-1|few
CATSDFSPSPQETQYF
TGTGCCACCAGTGATTTTAGTCCGAGCCCACAAGAGACCCAGTACTTC
>TRBJ1-3|19|TRBD1|TRBV4-1|.
CASSQDDDRGGRKGNTIYF
TGCGCCAGCAGCCAAGATGATGACAGGGGGGGAAGGAAAGGAAACACCATATATTTT
>TRBJ2-7|13|TRBD2|TRBV10-2|.
CARIAGKEYEQYF
TGCGCCAGGATAGCGGGGAAGGAGTACGAGCAGTACTTC
>TRBJ2-7|16|.|TRBV4-1|many
CASSQGPGGHLYEQYF
TGCGCCAGCAGCCAAGGTCCGGGGGGCCACCTCTACGAGCAGTACTTC
>TRBJ1-1|13|.|TRBV11-2|many
CASSLEKNTEAFF
TGTGCCAGCAGCTTAGAAAAGAACACTGAAGCTTTCTTT
>TRBJ2-5|15|TRBD1|TRBV28|many
CASSPRDSPWETQYF
TGTGCCAGCAGTCCCCGGGACAGCCCATGGGAGACCCAGTACTTC
>TRBJ2-2|17|TRBD1|TRBV24-1|many
CATSDWTGYSNTGELFF
TGTGCCACCAGTGATTGGACAGGGTATTCGAACACCGGGGAGCTGTTTTTT
>TRBJ2-7|15|.|TRBV28|.
CASRGGGKAVYEQYF
TGTGCCAGCAGAGGGGGGGGGAAGGCAGTGTACGAGCAGTACTTC
>TRBJ2-7|14|TRBD1|TRBV20-1|.
CSARALDRVHEQYF
TGCAGTGCTAGGGCTCTGGACAGGGTCCACGAGCAGTACTTC
>TRBJ1-5|13|.|TRBV19|few
CASSVQVIQPQHF
TGTGCCAGTAGTGTACAGGTGATTCAGCCCCAGCATTTT
>TRBJ1-2|14|.|TRBV2|.
CASSDRIESYGYTF
TGTGCCAGCAGTGACCGTATCGAATCCTATGGCTACACCTTC
>TRBJ2-1|17|TRBD2|TRBV28|many
CASSLPLLAGAHNEQFF
TGTGCCAGCAGTTTACCTCTGCTCGCGGGAGCACACAATGAGCAGTTCTTC
>TRBJ2-7|13|.|TRBV29-1|many
CSVGGHLSYEQYF
TGCAGCGTTGGAGGACACCTCTCCTACGAGCAGTACTTC
>TRBJ2-3|12|.|TRBV7-9|many
CASMGRADTQYF
TGTGCCAGCATGGGGCGGGCAGATACGCAGTATTTT
>TRBJ2-7|15|.|TRBV10-3|many
CAISESLASHYEQYF
TGTGCCATCAGTGAGTCGCTGGCCAGCCACTACGAGCAGTACTTC
>TRBJ2-7|16|.|TRBV20-1|.
CSARGPGQLNVGEQYF
TGCAGTGCTAGAGGGCCTGGGCAGCTCAATGTGGGCGAGCAGTACTTC
>TRBJ2-7|13|.|TRBV27|many
CASSFSNYYEQYF
TGTGCCAGCAGTTTCAGTAATTACTACGAGCAGTACTTC
>TRBJ2-1|15|.|TRBV12-3/TRBV12-4|many
CASSLPLAKRDEQFF
TGTGCCAGCAGTCTCCCCCTAGCTAAGAGAGATGAGCAGTTCTTC
>TRBJ1-5|15|.|TRBV28|few
CASTRGLYSNQPQHF
TGTGCCAGCACCCGGGGCCTTTATAGCAATCAGCCCCAGCATTTT
>TRBJ2-5|14|.|TRBV20-1|.
CSASSEQGIGTHYF
TGCAGTGCTAGTTCAGAGCAGGGGATAGGGACCCACTACTTC
>TRBJ2-7|16|.|TRBV7-9|many
CASSTYPTGSFYEQYF
TGTGCCAGCAGCACATACCCTACTGGCAGCTTTTACGAGCAGTACTTC
>TRBJ2-7|16|TRBD1|TRBV7-9|.
CASSYGRDRGHREQYF
TGTGCCAGCAGCTACGGGCGGGACAGGGGGCATCGCGAGCAGTACTTC
>TRBJ2-2|18|TRBD2|TRBV11-2|many
CASSLDQLAGAGTGELFF
TGTGCCAGCAGCTTAGATCAACTAGCGGGAGCGGGGACCGGGGAGCTGTTTTTT
>TRBJ1-5|13|.|TRBV24-1|many
CATSEQENQPQHF
TGTGCCACCAGTGAACAGGAGAATCAGCCCCAGCATTTT
>TRBJ1-3|16|.|TRBV2|many
CASSYSSRGVGNTIYF
TGTGCCAGCAGTTACTCTAGTCGAGGGGTGGGAAACACCATATATTTT
>TRBJ2-3|14|.|TRBV5-1|.
CASSYQVSTDTQYF
TGCGCCAGCAGCTACCAAGTTAGCACAGATACGCAGTATTTT
>TRBJ1-1|12|.|TRBV29-1|many
CSASPLNTEAFF
TGCAGCGCCAGCCCCTTGAACACTGAAGCTTTCTTT
>TRBJ2-1|15|.|TRBV12-3/TRBV12-4|many
CASRATGTAYNEQFF
TGTGCCAGCAGGGCTACAGGTACAGCCTACAATGAGCAGTTCTTC
>TRBJ1-2|14|.|TRBV28|many
CASSPGMRNYGYTF
TGTGCCAGCAGCCCAGGTATGCGGAACTATGGCTACACCTTC
>TRBJ1-2|16|.|TRBV12-3/TRBV12-4|many
CASSLHLDSSIYGYTF
TGTGCCAGCAGCCTACACCTGGACAGTTCTATCTATGGCTACACCTTC
>TRBJ2-3|16|TRBD1|TRBV15|many
CATSRRTGPSTDTQYF
TGTGCCACCAGCAGAAGGACAGGGCCGAGCACAGATACGCAGTATTTT
>TRBJ2-2|14|TRBD2|TRBV4-1|few
CASSQRGVTGELFF
TGCGCCAGCAGTCAGCGGGGGGTCACCGGGGAGCTGTTTTTT
>TRBJ1-2|13|.|TRBV2|many
CASRLGAADGYTF
TGTGCCAGCAGACTGGGAGCGGCTGATGGCTACACCTTC
>TRBJ2-3|14|TRBD2|TRBV20-1|few
CSANTGTSSDTQYF
TGCAGTGCTAATACCGGGACTAGTTCAGATACGCAGTATTTT
>TRBJ2-1|13|.|TRBV4-2|.
CASSQDQEDEQFF
TGTGCCAGCAGCCAAGATCAAGAGGATGAGCAGTTCTTC
>TRBJ1-2|16|TRBD1|TRBV2|.
CASRRGQGAQSYGYTF
TGTGCCAGCAGAAGGGGACAGGGGGCGCAGAGCTATGGCTACACCTTC
>TRBJ2-7|15|.|TRBV5-1|.
CASSLERSPSYEQYF
TGCGCCAGCAGCTTGGAAAGGAGTCCGTCCTACGAGCAGTACTTC
>TRBJ2-3|14|.|TRBV7-6|many
CAVRAGAETDTQYF
TGTGCCGTTCGGGCGGGGGCAGAAACAGATACGCAGTATTTT
>TRBJ2-2|13|TRBD1|TRBV5-1|few
CASSFGQAGELFF
TGCGCCAGCAGCTTCGGACAGGCCGGGGAGCTGTTTTTT
>TRBJ1-1|14|TRBD1|TRBV5-1|few
CASSTGQTNTEAFF
TGCGCCAGCAGCACGGGACAGACGAACACTGAAGCTTTCTTT
>TRBJ2-7|12|TRBD2|TRBV2|many
CASSSGIYEQYF
TGTGCCAGCAGTAGCGGGATCTACGAGCAGTACTTC
>TRBJ2-1|16|TRBD1|TRBV6-5|many
CASSYSRDRDGNEQFF
TGTGCCAGCAGTTACTCTAGGGACAGGGACGGCAATGAGCAGTTCTTC
>TRBJ2-7|12|.|TRBV20-1|.
CSARGQAYEQYF
TGCAGTGCTAGAGGACAGGCGTACGAGCAGTACTTC
>TRBJ1-1|17|TRBD1|TRBV6-2/TRBV6-3|.
CASSSYSGTGKDTEAFF
TGTGCCAGCAGTTCCTACTCCGGGACAGGGAAGGACACTGAAGCTTTCTTT
>TRBJ2-1|13|TRBD2|TRBV20-1|many
CSALPGLIYEQFF
TGCAGTGCTTTACCGGGACTAATCTATGAGCAGTTCTTC
>TRBJ2-3|17|TRBD2|TRBV29-1|few
CSADAPGLAGSTDTQYF
TGCAGCGCTGATGCTCCGGGACTAGCGGGAAGCACAGATACGCAGTATTTT
>TRBJ2-7|13|.|TRBV2|few
CASRTRGAYEQYF
TGTGCCAGCAGAACCCGTGGCGCCTACGAGCAGTACTTC
>TRBJ2-1|14|.|TRBV27|many
CASSLLPTYNEQFF
TGTGCCAGCAGTTTATTACCGACCTACAATGAGCAGTTCTTC
>TRBJ1-5|13|.|TRBV30|many
CAWSARSNQPQHF
TGTGCCTGGAGTGCCCGAAGCAATCAGCCCCAGCATTTT